This TCR beta chain comes out of a study of cytotoxic CD8 clonotypes in ibrutinib-treated CLL. Profiling relied on immunoSEQ multiplex PCR, and the TCRdb table lists in-frame clones only, not all of them. The repertoire includes 45,000 or so clones, around 60% of them detected once, and 28% sits in the top ten. J gave up 0 bases and V 4 bases, and 9 bases lay outside the gene matches. The germline CDR1 and CDR2 sequences are SGHRS and YFSETQ. The CDR3 spans 16 residues. This TCR came from a human donor with chronic lymphocytic leukemia. The starting material was PBMCs, obtained after 24 months of ibrutinib treatment. The chain carries TRBV5-1 and TRBJ1-1; 7 nucleotides line up with TRBD1. CDR3 loop: CASSLQGGHMNTEAFF. DNA for the CDR3: TGCGCCAGCAGCCTGCAGGGGGGCCACATGAACACTGAAGCTTTCTTT.